This T cell receptor (beta chain) was captured in a study of OX40 agonist ivuxolimab in advanced cancers. Whole-study findings and limits: Certain nonresponding patients likewise had low normalized T-cell clonal expansion.

The germline CDR1 and CDR2 sequences are MNHEY and SMNVEV (reference sequence). The V end lost 5 bases, the J end lost 2 bases, and 16 bases lay between the germline ends. This CDR3 has 15 amino acids. Assay: immunoSEQ multiplex PCR; the TCRdb copy retains only in-frame clones and omits some. In the table there are tens of thousands of clones, 85% to 95% of which are singletons. Concerning this clone: Its matching antigen is unknown.

Sequencing was performed on CD4+ or CD8+ T cells sorted from blood, taken in a trial of the OX40 agonist ivuxolimab. The chain joins TRBV27 to TRBJ2-7; D perhaps matches TRBD1 (5 bases). The TCR was taken from an adult with an advanced solid tumor such as melanoma, head and neck, liver or kidney cancer. The chain's CDR3 is CASSETVGSTYEQYF. CDR3 DNA sequence: TGTGCCAGCAGTGAGACAGTCGGGTCAACCTACGAGCAGTACTTC.